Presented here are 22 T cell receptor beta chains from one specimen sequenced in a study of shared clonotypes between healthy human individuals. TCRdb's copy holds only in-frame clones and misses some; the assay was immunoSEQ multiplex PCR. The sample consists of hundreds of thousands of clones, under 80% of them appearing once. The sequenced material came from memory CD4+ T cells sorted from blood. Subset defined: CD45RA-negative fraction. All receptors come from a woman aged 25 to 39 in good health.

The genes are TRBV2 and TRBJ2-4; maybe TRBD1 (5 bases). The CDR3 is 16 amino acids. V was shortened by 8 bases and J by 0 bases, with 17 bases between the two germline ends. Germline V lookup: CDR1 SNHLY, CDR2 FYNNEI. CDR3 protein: CASAGDRALAKNIQYF. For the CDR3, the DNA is TGTGCCAGCGCAGGAGACAGAGCTCTAGCCAAAAACATTCAGTACTTC.

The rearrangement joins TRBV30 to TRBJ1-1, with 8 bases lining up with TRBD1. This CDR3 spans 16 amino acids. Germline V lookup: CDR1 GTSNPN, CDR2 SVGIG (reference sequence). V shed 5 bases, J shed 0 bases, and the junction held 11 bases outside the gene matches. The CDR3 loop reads CAWDAGTGFMNTEAFF. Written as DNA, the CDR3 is TGTGCCTGGGATGCCGGGACAGGCTTCATGAACACTGAAGCTTTCTTT.

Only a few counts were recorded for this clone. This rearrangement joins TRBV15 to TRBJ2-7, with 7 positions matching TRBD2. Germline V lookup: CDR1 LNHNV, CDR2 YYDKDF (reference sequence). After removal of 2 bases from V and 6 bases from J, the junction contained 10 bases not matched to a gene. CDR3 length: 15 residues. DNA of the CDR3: TGTGCCACCAGCAGATCTATCGCGGGAGTCGGCGAGCAGTACTTC. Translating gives CATSRSIAGVGEQYF.

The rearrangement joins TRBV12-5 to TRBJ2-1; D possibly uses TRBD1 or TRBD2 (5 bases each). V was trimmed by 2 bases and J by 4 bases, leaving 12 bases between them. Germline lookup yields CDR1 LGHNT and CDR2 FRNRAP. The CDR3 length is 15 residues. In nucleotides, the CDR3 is TGTGCTAGTGGTTTGTGGGACCGGGGTTACAATGAGCAGTTCTTC. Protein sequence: CASGLWDRGYNEQFF.

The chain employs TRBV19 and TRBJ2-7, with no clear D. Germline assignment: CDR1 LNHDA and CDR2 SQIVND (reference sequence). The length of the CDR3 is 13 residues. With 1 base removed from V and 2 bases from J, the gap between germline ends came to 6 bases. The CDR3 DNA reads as TGTGCCAGTAGTATAGGCGAAGCCTACGAGCAGTACTTC. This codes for CASSIGEAYEQYF.

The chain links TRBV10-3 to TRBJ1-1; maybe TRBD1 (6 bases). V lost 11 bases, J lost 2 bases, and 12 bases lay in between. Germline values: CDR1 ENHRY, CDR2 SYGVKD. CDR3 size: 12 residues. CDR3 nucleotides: TGTGCCTGTGGGACACTAAACACTGAAGCTTTCTTT. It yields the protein CACGTLNTEAFF.

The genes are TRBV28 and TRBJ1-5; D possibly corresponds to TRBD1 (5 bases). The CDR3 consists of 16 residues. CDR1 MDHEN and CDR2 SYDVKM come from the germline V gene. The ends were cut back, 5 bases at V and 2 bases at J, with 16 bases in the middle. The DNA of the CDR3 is TGTGCCAGCAGTCCCAGGTTCCGGGGACGCAATCAGCCCCAGCATTTT. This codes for CASSPRFRGRNQPQHF. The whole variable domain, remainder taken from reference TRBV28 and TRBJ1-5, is DVKVTQSSRYLVKRTGEKVFLECVQDMDHENMFWYRQDPGLGLRLIYFSYDVKMKEKGDIPEGYSVSREKKERFSLILESASTNQTSMYLCASSPRFRGRNQPQHFGDGTRLSIL.

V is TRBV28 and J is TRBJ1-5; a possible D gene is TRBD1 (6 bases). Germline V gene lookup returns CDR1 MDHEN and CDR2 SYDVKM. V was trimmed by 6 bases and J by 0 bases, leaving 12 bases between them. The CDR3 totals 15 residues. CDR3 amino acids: CASRPDRHSNQPQHF. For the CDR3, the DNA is TGTGCCAGCAGGCCGGACAGACATAGCAATCAGCCCCAGCATTTT.

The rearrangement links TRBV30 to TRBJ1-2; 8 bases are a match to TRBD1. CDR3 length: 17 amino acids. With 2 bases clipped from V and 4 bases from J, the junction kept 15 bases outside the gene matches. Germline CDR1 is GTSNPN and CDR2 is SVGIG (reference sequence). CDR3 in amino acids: CAWSRADTGGAGYGYTF. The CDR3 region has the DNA TGTGCCTGGAGTAGGGCGGATACAGGGGGAGCGGGCTATGGCTACACCTTC. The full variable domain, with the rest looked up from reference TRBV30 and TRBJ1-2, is SQTIHQWPATLVQPVGSPLSLECTVEGTSNPNLYWYRQAAGRGLQLLFYSVGIGQISSEVPQNLSASRPQDRQFILSSKKLLLSDSGFYLCAWSRADTGGAGYGYTFGSGTRLTVV.

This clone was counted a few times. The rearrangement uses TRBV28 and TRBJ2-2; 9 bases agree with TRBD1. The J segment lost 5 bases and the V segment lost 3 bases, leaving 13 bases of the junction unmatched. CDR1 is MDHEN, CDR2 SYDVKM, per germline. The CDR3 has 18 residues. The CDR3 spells CASSFRTGAVSFTGELFF. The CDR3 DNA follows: TGTGCCAGCAGTTTTCGGACAGGGGCCGTATCCTTTACCGGGGAGCTGTTTTTT.

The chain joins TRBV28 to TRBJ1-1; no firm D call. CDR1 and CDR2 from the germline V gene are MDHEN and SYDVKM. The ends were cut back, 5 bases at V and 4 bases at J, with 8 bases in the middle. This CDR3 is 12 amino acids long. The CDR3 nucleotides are TGTGCCAGCAGTGTGCTGGGCACTGAAGCTTTCTTT. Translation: CASSVLGTEAFF.

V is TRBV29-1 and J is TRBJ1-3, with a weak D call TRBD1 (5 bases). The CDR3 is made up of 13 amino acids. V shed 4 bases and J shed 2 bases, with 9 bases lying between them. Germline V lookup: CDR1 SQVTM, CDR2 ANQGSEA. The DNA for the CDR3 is TGCAGCGTTGCTGACAGCCCTGGAAACACCATATATTTT. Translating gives CSVADSPGNTIYF.

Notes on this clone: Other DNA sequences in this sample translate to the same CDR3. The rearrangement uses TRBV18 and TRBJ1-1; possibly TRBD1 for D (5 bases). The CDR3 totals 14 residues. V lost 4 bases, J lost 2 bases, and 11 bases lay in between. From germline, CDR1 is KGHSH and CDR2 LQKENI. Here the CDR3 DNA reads TGTGCCAGCTCACATGGGACGGAAAACACTGAAGCTTTCTTT. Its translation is CASSHGTENTEAFF.

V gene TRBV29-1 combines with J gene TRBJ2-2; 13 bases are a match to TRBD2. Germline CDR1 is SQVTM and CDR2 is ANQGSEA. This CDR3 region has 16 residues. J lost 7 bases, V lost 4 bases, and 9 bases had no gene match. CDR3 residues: CSVGRLAGGSVGELFF. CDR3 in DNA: TGCAGCGTTGGCAGACTAGCGGGAGGTTCGGTCGGGGAGCTGTTTTTT.

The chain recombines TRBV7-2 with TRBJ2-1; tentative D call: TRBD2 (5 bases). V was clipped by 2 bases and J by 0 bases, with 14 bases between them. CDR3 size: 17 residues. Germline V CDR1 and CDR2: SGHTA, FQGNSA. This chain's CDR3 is CASSLIGGFSSYNEQFF. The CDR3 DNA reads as TGTGCCAGCAGCTTAATCGGCGGGTTCAGCTCCTACAATGAGCAGTTCTTC.

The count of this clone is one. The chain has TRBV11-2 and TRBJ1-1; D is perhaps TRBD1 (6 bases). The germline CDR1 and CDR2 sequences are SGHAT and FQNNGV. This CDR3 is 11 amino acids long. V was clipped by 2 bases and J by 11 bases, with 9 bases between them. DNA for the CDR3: TGTGCCAGCAGCTTAAGGGGGGTGGCTTTCTTT. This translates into CASSLRGVAFF.

The DNA of the CDR3 is TGCAGCGTTGTTTGGGGGGACACTGAAGCTTTCTTT. Its protein product is CSVVWGDTEAFF. The chain recombines TRBV29-1 with TRBJ1-1; TRBD1 might be the D (5 bases). V dropped 4 bases and J dropped 3 bases, with 9 bases sitting between them. Germline CDR1 reads SQVTM; CDR2 reads ANQGSEA. The CDR3 consists of 12 residues.

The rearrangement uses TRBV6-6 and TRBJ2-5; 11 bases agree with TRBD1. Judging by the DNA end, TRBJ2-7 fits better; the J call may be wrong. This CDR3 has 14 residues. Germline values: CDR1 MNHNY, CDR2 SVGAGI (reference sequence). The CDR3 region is CASSYGTGGYEQYF. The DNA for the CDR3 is TGTGCCAGCAGTTACGGGACAGGGGGCTACGAGCAGTACTTC.

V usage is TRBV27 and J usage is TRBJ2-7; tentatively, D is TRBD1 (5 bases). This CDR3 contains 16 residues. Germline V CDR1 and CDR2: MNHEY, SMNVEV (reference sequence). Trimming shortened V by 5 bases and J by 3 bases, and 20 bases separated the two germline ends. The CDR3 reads CASSAGPSWTNYEQYF. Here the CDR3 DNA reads TGTGCCAGCAGTGCCGGACCGTCTTGGACAAACTACGAGCAGTACTTC.

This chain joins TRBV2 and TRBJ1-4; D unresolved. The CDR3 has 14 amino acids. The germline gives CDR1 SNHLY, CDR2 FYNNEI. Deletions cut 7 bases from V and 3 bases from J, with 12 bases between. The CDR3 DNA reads TGTGCCAGCACTGAGGTCGGTTCTAATGAAAAACTGTTTTTT. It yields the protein CASTEVGSNEKLFF.

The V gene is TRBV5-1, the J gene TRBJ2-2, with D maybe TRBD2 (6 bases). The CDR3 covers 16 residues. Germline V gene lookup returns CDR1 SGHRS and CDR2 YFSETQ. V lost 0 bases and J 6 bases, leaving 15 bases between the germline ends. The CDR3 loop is CASSLALARTPGELFF. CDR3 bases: TGCGCCAGCAGCTTGGCTCTAGCGCGCACCCCCGGGGAGCTGTTTTTT.

CDR3 in amino acids: CASSSLMREHHNEQFF. As DNA, the CDR3 is TGTGCCAGCAGCTCCTTAATGCGGGAGCACCACAATGAGCAGTTCTTC. V gene TRBV11-2 combines with J gene TRBJ2-1; 7 bases line up with TRBD2. CDR3 size: 16 residues. The germline gives CDR1 SGHAT, CDR2 FQNNGV. Trimming removed 4 bases from V and 5 bases from J; junction bases left unmatched: 11.